A single sample gave rise to the 10 T cell receptor beta chains below, sequenced in a study of CD8+CD57+ T cells in acquired aplastic anemia. Investigators profiled TCR beta VDJ and CDR3 from genomic DNA template. TCRdb called the reads again in MiXCR, with one record for every CDR3 protein. The sample carries tens of thousands of distinct CDR3 sequences, around 44% recorded once. Sequencing used sorted CD4+, CD8+, or CD8+CD57+ T cells (not recorded which) from PBMCs. All receptors come from a human donor in good health, serving as a control.

This clonotype was seen at least ten times. The chain is built from TRBV19 and TRBJ2-1; perhaps TRBD2 as D (6 bases). This CDR3 region has 12 residues. The V end was cut by 5 bases, the J end by 5 bases, with 7 bases between. Looked up from germline, CDR1 is LNHDA and CDR2 is SQIVND (reference sequence). The chain's CDR3 is CASSLANNEQFF. CDR3 nucleotides: TGTGCCAGTAGTCTAGCGAACAATGAGCAGTTCTTC.

This clonotype showed up many times. The chain recombines TRBV4-1 with TRBJ2-7, with D maybe TRBD2 (6 bases). This CDR3 is 13 amino acids long. Germline V gene lookup returns CDR1 MGHRA and CDR2 YSYEKL. V was clipped by 6 bases and J by 2 bases, with 11 bases between them. CDR3 sequence: CASSPGVTYEQYF. CDR3 nucleotides: TGCGCCAGCAGTCCGGGGGTAACCTACGAGCAGTACTTC.

In its sample, this clonotype was seen many times. This chain uses TRBV9 with TRBJ2-1, with a possible D match to TRBD2 (6 bases). The germline gives CDR1 SGDLS, CDR2 YYNGEE. The CDR3 consists of 15 residues. Between the trimmed V and J ends, which lost 0 bases and 3 bases, there was a span of 10 bases. CDR3 sequence (DNA): TGTGCCAGCAGCGTAGCGGGAGTAGGCTACAATGAGCAGTTCTTC. This sequence encodes CASSVAGVGYNEQFF. The full variable domain, with the rest looked up from reference TRBV9 and TRBJ2-1, is DSGVTQTPKHLITATGQRVTLRCSPRSGDLSVYWYQQSLDQGLQFLIQYYNGEERAKGNILERFSAQQFPDLHSELNLSSLELGDSALYFCASSVAGVGYNEQFFGPGTRLTVL.

In its sample, this clonotype was seen a few times. The CDR3: CASSPAGMNTEAFF. For the CDR3, the DNA is TGTGCCAGCAGCCCGGCCGGCATGAACACTGAAGCTTTCTTT. The chain links TRBV12-3 or TRBV12-4 to TRBJ1-1; D not certain. V was shortened by 6 bases and J by 0 bases, with 11 bases between the two germline ends. The CDR3 has 14 residues.

Regarding this clonotype: This may stem from a read error, because a much larger clone lies one nucleotide away. The chain couples TRBV7-9 to TRBJ2-7; TRBD2 might be the D (6 bases). This CDR3 has 14 amino acids. Looked up from germline, CDR1 is SEHNR and CDR2 is FQNEAQ (reference sequence). The germline V and J ends were trimmed by 5 bases and 7 bases, with 18 bases remaining between them. This CDR3 reads CASSREAQYNEQYF. The CDR3 nucleotides are TGTGCCAGCAGCAGGGAGGCGCAATACAATGAGCAGTACTTC.

The sample holds many counts of this clonotype. The rearrangement links TRBV6-1 to TRBJ1-2; D is perhaps TRBD1 (5 bases). The CDR3 covers 13 residues. Germline CDR1 reads MNHNS; CDR2 reads SASEGT. In nucleotides, the CDR3 is TGTGCAACCAGCAGGGAACGGTACTATGGCTACACCTTC. Protein: CATSRERYYGYTF.

This clonotype was counted many times. The V and J genes are TRBV7-8 and TRBJ2-5; 11 bases fit TRBD2. Trimming removed 1 base from V and 1 base from J; junction bases left unmatched: 5. The CDR3 has 17 amino acids. Germline-derived CDR1 and CDR2 are SGHVS and FQNEAQ. The CDR3 reads CASSLVGTSGSQETQYF. Here the CDR3 DNA reads TGTGCCAGCAGCTTAGTTGGGACTAGCGGAAGCCAAGAGACCCAGTACTTC.

The gene calls are TRBV19 and TRBJ1-6; the match to TRBD1 covers 9 bases. The germline gives CDR1 LNHDA, CDR2 SQIVND (reference sequence). The CDR3 spans 16 residues. With 6 bases clipped from V and 7 bases from J, the junction kept 10 bases outside the gene matches. For the CDR3, the DNA is TGTGCCAGTAGGGACAGGGGCGCCAGGCTAAATTCACCCCTCCACTTT. Protein: CASRDRGARLNSPLHF.

This sequence joins TRBV24-1 and TRBJ2-1; D is undetermined. Germline loops: CDR1 KGHDR, CDR2 SFDVKD. CDR3 length: 13 residues. V gave up 1 base and J gave up 5 bases, with 5 bases separating them. The CDR3 DNA follows: TGTGCCACCAGTGATTTCGGTAACAATGAGCAGTTCTTC. Amino acids: CATSDFGNNEQFF.

The chain couples TRBV29-1 to TRBJ2-7; D uncertain. Trimming stripped 6 bases from V and 2 bases from J, with 11 bases between. The CDR3 is made up of 12 amino acids. Germline CDR1 and CDR2: SQVTM and ANQGSEA. Here the CDR3 reads CSVLEAPYEQYF. In DNA, the CDR3 is TGCAGCGTCCTCGAGGCACCCTACGAGCAGTACTTC.